This entry lists 26 T cell receptor beta chains sequenced from one sample in a study of blood T cell repertoires in COVID-19. Produced via immunoSEQ multiplex PCR; TCRdb's table is partial and in-frame only. The sample lists tens of thousands of clones; about 88% were seen once. Input material: peripheral blood. All receptors come from an older man with active or convalescent COVID-19.

V is TRBV4-2 and J is TRBJ2-3; D uncertain. V was clipped by 0 bases and J by 4 bases, with 5 bases between them. The CDR3 is 13 residues long. Germline values: CDR1 LGHNA, CDR2 YNFKEQ. The DNA for the CDR3 is TGTGCCAGCAGCCAAGACGTCTCAGATACGCAGTATTTT. Its translation: CASSQDVSDTQYF.

This chain's CDR3 is CASSQDDFSLYEQYF. Here the CDR3 DNA reads TGCGCCAGCAGCCAAGACGACTTCTCCCTCTACGAGCAGTACTTC. The V gene is TRBV4-1, the J gene TRBJ2-7; D ambiguous. Trimming left V 0 bases short and J 3 bases short, with 12 bases between. From germline, CDR1 is MGHRA and CDR2 YSYEKL. This CDR3 region has 15 residues.

This sequence joins TRBV5-1 and TRBJ1-1, with TRBD1 identical over 9 bases. Germline trimming cut 3 bases from V and 4 bases from J; bases unmatched to any gene: 7. There are 15 residues in the CDR3. CDR1 SGHRS and CDR2 YFSETQ come from the germline V gene. CDR3 nucleotides: TGCGCCAGCAGCTCCGGACAGGGGCGAGGCACTGAAGCTTTCTTT. Translated, it gives CASSSGQGRGTEAFF.

The genes are TRBV30 and TRBJ1-1; 8 positions agree with TRBD1. Germline V gives CDR1 GTSNPN, CDR2 SVGIG (reference sequence). V shed 3 bases, J shed 1 base, and the junction held 4 bases outside the gene matches. The CDR3 consists of 14 residues. The CDR3 spells CAWRRDRWNTEAFF. In nucleotides, the CDR3 is TGTGCCTGGAGACGGGACAGGTGGAACACTGAAGCTTTCTTT.

This clone has a single count. This rearrangement joins TRBV7-9 to TRBJ1-6; D is perhaps TRBD1 (6 bases). Germline values: CDR1 SEHNR, CDR2 FQNEAQ (reference sequence). V was clipped by 5 bases and J by 7 bases, with 12 bases between them. The CDR3 has 14 amino acids. CDR3: CASSPTGPNSPLHF. As DNA, the CDR3 is TGTGCCAGCAGCCCAACAGGGCCCAATTCACCCCTCCACTTT.

In regard to this clone: One end of the junction does not line up with germline, which may come from a read error. The CDR3 DNA sequence: TGTGCCAGCAGAGGGGACAGTCCTAACCATGGCTACACCTTC. It yields the protein CASRGDSPNHGYTF. This chain uses TRBV2 with TRBJ1-2; 7 bases are a match to TRBD1. This CDR3 region has 14 residues. Per the germline V gene, CDR1 is SNHLY and CDR2 is FYNNEI.

This rearrangement joins TRBV4-1 to TRBJ2-1, with TRBD2 matching over 8 bases. The CDR3 totals 18 residues. Germline V CDR1 and CDR2: MGHRA, YSYEKL. V lost 1 base, J lost 4 bases, and 12 bases stayed unmatched. CDR3 coding DNA: TGCGCCAGCAGCCAAGTCCAGCCCCGGGGGGGTTCTTACAATGAGCAGTTCTTC. It codes for CASSQVQPRGGSYNEQFF.

The sample holds one count of this clone. The genes are TRBV5-1 and TRBJ2-2, with TRBD1 as a possible D gene (6 bases). CDR1 SGHRS and CDR2 YFSETQ come from the germline V gene. Trimming took off 1 base at V and 6 bases at J, with 13 bases between the two ends. The CDR3 is 15 amino acids. The CDR3 DNA reads TGCGCCAGCAGCTTGCAGGGGTCCGAACCCGGGGAGCTGTTTTTT. It is translated as CASSLQGSEPGELFF.

V and J are TRBV24-1 and TRBJ2-1, with a possible D match to TRBD1 (5 bases). V was cut by 3 bases and J by 7 bases, with 12 bases left in between. This CDR3 is built from 14 residues. Looked up from germline, CDR1 is KGHDR and CDR2 is SFDVKD. The chain's CDR3 is CATSDTRAANEQFF. CDR3 nucleotides: TGTGCCACCAGTGATACCAGGGCGGCGAATGAGCAGTTCTTC.

In its sample, this clone was seen once. The chain employs TRBV3-1 (or the pseudogene TRBV3-2) and TRBJ1-5, with 7 bases fitting TRBD1. Germline-derived CDR1 and CDR2 are LGHDT and YNNKEL (reference sequence). With V trimmed by 6 bases and J by 4 bases, 6 bases remained unmatched. The length of the CDR3 is 14 residues. The CDR3 DNA reads as TGTGCCAGCAGTACGACAGGGCCAAATCAGCCCCAGCATTTT. Translation gives CASSTTGPNQPQHF.

This chain connects TRBV19 to TRBJ2-1; maybe TRBD1 (6 bases). CDR3 length equals 15 residues. Trimming removed 3 bases at V and 4 bases at J, with 13 bases between. The germline V gene has CDR1 LNHDA and CDR2 SQIVND (reference sequence). The CDR3 coding sequence is TGTGCCAGTAGTATTCCAGGGGTTAGGTACAATGAGCAGTTCTTC. Protein sequence: CASSIPGVRYNEQFF.

This clone came up once. The rearrangement uses TRBV7-9 and TRBJ2-7; a weak D match, TRBD1 (6 bases). The CDR3 sequence is 15 residues long. Germline V gene sequence: CDR1 SEHNR, CDR2 FQNEAQ (reference sequence). Trimming left V 6 bases short and J 2 bases short, with 17 bases between. CDR3 residues: CASSHPEGETYEQYF. The CDR3 region has the DNA TGTGCCAGCAGTCACCCCGAGGGGGAAACCTACGAGCAGTACTTC.

The rearrangement joins TRBV19 to TRBJ2-2; D is uncertain. CDR3 length: 13 residues. Trimming removed 3 bases at V and 6 bases at J, with 8 bases between. Germline V CDR1 and CDR2: LNHDA, SQIVND (reference sequence). In nucleotides, the CDR3 is TGTGCCAGTAGTATGGCTAGTCCCGGGGAGCTGTTTTTT. Its protein product is CASSMASPGELFF.

The V gene is TRBV7-2, the J gene TRBJ1-2, with a tentative D call TRBD1 (6 bases). The CDR3 sequence is 16 residues long. V was clipped by 2 bases and J by 8 bases, with 21 bases between them. Germline CDR1 SGHTA, CDR2 FQGNSA. The CDR3 bases are TGTGCCAGCAGCTTAAGAGCCCAACAGGGAAGGGGCGGCTACACCTTC. Protein product: CASSLRAQQGRGGYTF.

This chain uses TRBV2 with TRBJ1-6; D might be TRBD1 (6 bases). The germline V and J ends were trimmed by 7 bases and 7 bases, with 14 bases remaining between them. Per the germline V gene, CDR1 is SNHLY and CDR2 is FYNNEI. The CDR3 contains 14 residues. As DNA, the CDR3 is TGTGCCAGCATGTACACAGGGCGGAATTCACCCCTCCACTTT. Translating it yields CASMYTGRNSPLHF. The variable domain in full, completed from reference TRBV2 and TRBJ1-6, reads EPEVTQTPSHQVTQMGQEVILRCVPISNHLYFYWYRQILGQKVEFLVSFYNNEISEKSEIFDDQFSVERPDGSNFTLKIRSTKLEDSAMYFCASMYTGRNSPLHFGNGTRLTVT.

This sequence joins TRBV18 and TRBJ1-5; maybe TRBD1 (5 bases). V lost 2 bases and J lost 0, with 17 bases in between. Germline CDR1 and CDR2: KGHSH and LQKENI. This CDR3 has 18 residues. This CDR3 is CASSPETGGRRSNQPQHF. The CDR3 bases are TGTGCCAGCTCACCAGAAACTGGGGGGAGACGTAGCAATCAGCCCCAGCATTTT.

J is TRBJ1-5 and V is TRBV6-6; a possible D gene is TRBD1 (6 bases). CDR1 is MNHNY and CDR2 is SVGAGI in the germline V gene (reference sequence). The CDR3 spans 16 residues. The V end lost 2 bases, the J end lost 2 bases, and 13 bases lay between the germline ends. The CDR3: CASSYPGDIRNQPQHF. DNA of the CDR3: TGTGCCAGCAGTTACCCCGGGGACATCCGCAATCAGCCCCAGCATTTT.

This chain connects TRBV10-2 to TRBJ1-5, with TRBD1 identical over 8 bases. The germline CDR1 and CDR2 sequences are WSHSY and SAAADI. This CDR3 is 17 amino acids long. The trim removed 2 bases at V and 1 base at J, leaving 7 bases unmatched. The CDR3: CASSEGAGGLSNQPQHF. The CDR3 DNA follows: TGCGCCAGCAGTGAGGGGGCAGGGGGCCTCAGCAATCAGCCCCAGCATTTT.

The chain combines TRBV15 with TRBJ1-5, with D possibly being TRBD1 (5 bases). The CDR3 totals 14 residues. V was clipped by 4 bases and J by 4 bases, with 11 bases between them. Germline values: CDR1 LNHNV, CDR2 YYDKDF (reference sequence). CDR3 sequence reads: CATSNPGWNQPQHF. In DNA, the CDR3 is TGTGCCACCAGCAACCCAGGGTGGAATCAGCCCCAGCATTTT.

This sequence joins TRBV12-3 or TRBV12-4 and TRBJ1-2, with D unresolved. The CDR3 has 13 residues. V dropped 8 bases and J dropped 8 bases, with 18 bases sitting between them. The CDR3 sequence is CASALSASRGYTF. The CDR3, as DNA: TGTGCCAGCGCCCTGTCCGCTTCGAGAGGCTACACCTTC.

This clone is a singleton in its sample. The J gene is TRBJ1-6, the V gene TRBV5-1; 8 bases align to TRBD1. Germline V lookup: CDR1 SGHRS, CDR2 YFSETQ. Trimming removed 4 bases from V and 1 base from J; junction bases left unmatched: 13. The CDR3 spans 19 residues. CDR3 protein: CASSPGDRPLGSYNSPLHF. DNA of the CDR3: TGCGCCAGCAGCCCTGGGGACAGGCCGCTGGGGTCCTATAATTCACCCCTCCACTTT.

The chain links TRBV5-6 to TRBJ2-1; D may be TRBD2 (6 bases). V was shortened by 3 bases and J by 10 bases, with 11 bases between the two germline ends. The CDR3 consists of 12 residues. Germline V lookup: CDR1 SGHDT, CDR2 YYEEEE. The DNA for the CDR3 is TGTGCCAGCAGCTCTCGACGGGGGGAGCAGTTCTTC. It encodes CASSSRRGEQFF.

CDR3 region: CASSLAGVQAGDLQFF. DNA for the CDR3: TGTGCCAGCAGCTTAGCGGGCGTCCAAGCGGGGGATTTGCAGTTCTTC. J is TRBJ2-1 and V is TRBV7-2, with 8 bases identical to TRBD2. Germline CDR1 is SGHTA and CDR2 is FQGNSA. This CDR3 contains 16 residues. V shed 0 bases and J 12 bases; nucleotides not matched to a gene: 13. Based on the CDR3 plus reference TRBV7-2 and TRBJ2-1, the full variable domain is GAGVSQSPSNKVTEKGKDVELRCDPISGHTALYWYRQSLGQGLEFLIYFQGNSAPDKSGLPSDRFSAERTGGSVSTLTIQRTQQEDSAVYLCASSLAGVQAGDLQFFGPGTRLTVL.

J is TRBJ1-2 and V is TRBV12-3 or TRBV12-4; 9 bases match TRBD1. The CDR3 sequence is 13 residues long. V gave up 5 bases and J gave up 11 bases; unmatched junction bases: 9. The CDR3 reads CASSPGTGKGYTF. As DNA, the CDR3 is TGTGCCAGCAGTCCTGGGACAGGGAAAGGGTACACCTTC.

This chain joins TRBV3-1 (or the pseudogene TRBV3-2) and TRBJ1-2; D uncertain. Looked up from germline, CDR1 is LGHDT and CDR2 is YNNKEL (reference sequence). The CDR3 contains 13 residues. Trimming removed 4 bases at V and 9 bases at J, with 15 bases between. CDR3 sequence reads: CASSLRVATSYTF. Here the CDR3 DNA reads TGTGCCAGCAGCCTTCGTGTTGCTACGAGCTACACCTTC.

The chain combines TRBV12-3 or TRBV12-4 with TRBJ1-5; D gene uncertain. Trimming shortened V by 6 bases and J by 6 bases, and 9 bases separated the two germline ends. This CDR3 comprises 12 residues. Here the CDR3 DNA reads TGTGCCAGCAGCCGTCAGGCTCAGCCCCAGCATTTT. It specifies CASSRQAQPQHF.